This T cell receptor beta chain is from a study of T cell responses to AZD1222 COVID-19 vaccine. Profiled with immunoSEQ multiplex PCR; TCRdb holds only in-frame clones, not every one. The sample has some 170,000 clones; over 80% are singletons. The CDR3 has 12 residues. Germline CDR1 is MNHNY and CDR2 is SVGAGI (reference sequence). Deletions cut 5 bases from V and 7 bases from J, with 9 bases between. This clone came up once. The TCR comes from an adult who received the MenACWY meningococcal vaccine as a control. The chain has TRBV6-6 and TRBJ1-5; D unresolved. Material: peripheral blood, obtained 28 days after the second dose of the MenACWY control vaccine. The chain's CDR3 is CASSQVGQPQHF. Here the CDR3 DNA reads TGTGCCAGCAGTCAGGTGGGCCAGCCCCAGCATTTT.